This T cell receptor (beta chain) was found in a study of blood T cell repertoires in COVID-19. The overall study: Material from acute and convalescent COVID-19 was sourced from the United States, Italy and Spain. From T cells, B-cell-depleted T cells, or PBMCs came the material, which was cDNA or gDNA.

In the authors' workflow: Reference gene primer amplification gave nucleated cell count estimates. Clones were sequenced by immunoSEQ multiplex PCR, and TCRdb holds only the in-frame ones, with some missing. That table gives V, J and clone size, and the DNA gave D and trimming. The table lists some 230,000 clones, approximately 80% of them singletons, with approximately 5.1% in the top ten. The CDR3 sequence is 14 residues long. J lost 4 bases, V lost 3 bases, and 4 bases had no gene match. Looked up from germline, CDR1 is SGHNT and CDR2 is YYREEE (reference sequence). The chain links TRBV5-4 to TRBJ2-3; TRBD1 matches 8 bases. This clonotype was sampled from a woman aged 60-75 years who had recovered from COVID-19. Sequencing used peripheral blood. This chain's CDR3 is CASSWDRRPDTQYF. The DNA of the CDR3 is TGTGCCAGCAGCTGGGACAGGAGGCCAGATACGCAGTATTTT.